This T cell receptor (beta chain) was observed in a study of vaccination and CD4 T cells after COVID-19. Study background: Cultures designated as controls were supplied with a CEFX pool, an HIV-1 Nef pool, or no peptide.

This clonotype showed up just a few times. Its target is unknown. The CDR3 is made up of 14 amino acids. Germline V gene lookup returns CDR1 MNHEY and CDR2 SMNVEV (reference sequence). V gave up 1 base and J gave up 0 bases, with 4 bases separating them. Treatment reported: approximately 11-day PBMC culture with coronavirus spike peptide pools or control peptides (ViraFEST assay). Researchers collected the unexposed donor's CD4+ T cells before the COVID-19 pandemic (2011-2018). Oncomine TCR Beta short-read sequencing was applied to DNA from cultured CD4+ T cells. Genomic DNA from cultured CD4+ T cells was extracted. In TCRdb, the PCR reads were re-called with MiXCR into one record per CDR3 protein. The sample gives 12,000 or so distinct CDR3 sequences, 35% to 40% of which show up once; approximately 15% is in the top ten.

The rearrangement uses TRBV27 and TRBJ1-5; D is unresolved. The origin of this receptor is a human donor in good health. Sequenced material: CD4+ T cells from blood, cultured in vitro. The CDR3 sequence is CASSLLNSNQPQHF. In DNA, the CDR3 is TGTGCCAGCAGTTTATTGAATAGCAATCAGCCCCAGCATTTT.